This T cell receptor beta chain was profiled in a study of OX40 agonist ivuxolimab in advanced cancers. Profiled with immunoSEQ multiplex PCR; TCRdb holds only in-frame clones, not every one. The sample records some 25,000 clones, about 86% being singletons. This CDR3 region has 15 residues. Germline CDR1 is MDHEN and CDR2 is SYDVKM. V was trimmed by 2 bases and J by 4 bases, leaving 15 bases between them. The chain carries TRBV28 and TRBJ2-7; D is perhaps TRBD1 (7 bases). This sequence originates from an adult with an advanced solid tumor such as melanoma, head and neck, liver or kidney cancer. The sequencing here drew on CD4+ or CD8+ T cells sorted from blood, taken in a trial of the OX40 agonist ivuxolimab. The DNA of the CDR3 is TGTGCCAGCAGTTTAAGGCCAGGGGGGATTTACGAGCAGTACTTC. Translation: CASSLRPGGIYEQYF.